The present entry profiles one TCR beta chain with its context. What it recognizes is unknown. The data were taken from a study of shared clonotypes between healthy human individuals. Regarding the study as a whole: Generation probabilities were higher for clonotypes shared across all four sorted-subset donors than for unshared ones. Across a handful of donors, naive CD4 shared around 5.4%, naive CD8 more than 3%, memory CD4 2% to 2.5%, memory CD8 0.4% to 0.5%.

Libraries were prepared by immunoSEQ multiplex PCR; TCRdb keeps only in-frame clonotypes and omits some of them. The table includes millions of clones, more than 80% detected once. The CDR3 totals 15 residues. The V end was cut by 4 bases, the J end by 5 bases, with 12 bases between. CDR1 is MNHEY and CDR2 is SMNVEV in the germline V gene (reference sequence). The chain joins TRBV27 to TRBJ1-6; D is undetermined. The clonotype was recovered from a man younger than 35 in good health. Some clones in this sample may be carry-over from other donors' samples. Sequencing was done on a sample of naive CD4+ T cells from PBMCs. The sample's subset: CD45RA+ positively selected. CDR3 in DNA: TGTGCCAGCAGTTCGAGTAGGCAGGATAATTCACCCCTCCACTTT. Its protein is CASSSSRQDNSPLHF.